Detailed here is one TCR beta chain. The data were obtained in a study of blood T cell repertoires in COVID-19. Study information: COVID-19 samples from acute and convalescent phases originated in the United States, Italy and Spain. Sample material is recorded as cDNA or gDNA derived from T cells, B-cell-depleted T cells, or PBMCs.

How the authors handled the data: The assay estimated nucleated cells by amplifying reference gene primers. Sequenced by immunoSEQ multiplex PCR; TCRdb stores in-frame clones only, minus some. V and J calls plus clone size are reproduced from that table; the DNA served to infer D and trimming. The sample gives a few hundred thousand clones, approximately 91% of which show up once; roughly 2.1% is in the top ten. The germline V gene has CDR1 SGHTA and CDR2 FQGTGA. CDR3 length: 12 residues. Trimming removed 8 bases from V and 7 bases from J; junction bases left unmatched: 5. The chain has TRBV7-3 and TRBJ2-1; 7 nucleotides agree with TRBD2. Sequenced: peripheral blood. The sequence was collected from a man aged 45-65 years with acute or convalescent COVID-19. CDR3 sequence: CASGAGLNEQFF. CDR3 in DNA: TGTGCCAGCGGAGCGGGGCTGAATGAGCAGTTCTTC.